These 24 T cell receptor beta chains were all obtained from the same sample, sequenced in a study of shared clonotypes between healthy human individuals. TCRdb's table, derived via immunoSEQ multiplex PCR, lists solely in-frame clones and lacks some. The data contain roughly 720,000 clones, around 90% of them seen just once; the ten biggest clones take up about 34%. The sample was memory CD8+ T cells from PBMCs. The subset was: CD45RO+ cells pooled with CCR7-negative TemRA cells. The receptors were gathered from a man younger than 30 in good health. Some clones in this sample may be carry-over from other donors' samples.

The chain couples TRBV28 to TRBJ2-1; 7 positions match TRBD2. V lost 6 bases, J lost 3 bases, and 5 bases stayed unmatched. Looked up from germline, CDR1 is MDHEN and CDR2 is SYDVKM. This CDR3 has 14 residues. CDR3: CASSRGRDYNEQFF. The CDR3 nucleotides read TGTGCCAGCAGCCGAGGGAGGGACTACAATGAGCAGTTCTTC.

The chain joins TRBV19 to TRBJ1-5; TRBD1 might be the D (5 bases). CDR3 length: 16 amino acids. Germline V gene data show CDR1 as LNHDA and CDR2 as SQIVND (reference sequence). Trimming took 0 bases from V and 2 from J, leaving 11 bases between them. The CDR3 sequence is CASSIDRARGNQPQHF. The CDR3 DNA follows: TGTGCCAGTAGTATAGACAGGGCGAGGGGCAATCAGCCCCAGCATTTT.

V gene TRBV11-3 combines with J gene TRBJ2-1; 9 nucleotides agree with TRBD2. The length of the CDR3 is 14 residues. CDR1 SGHNT and CDR2 YENEEA come from the germline V gene. The trim removed 8 bases at V and 5 bases at J, leaving 7 bases unmatched. CDR3 protein: CASRLAEGNNEQFF. DNA for the CDR3: TGTGCCAGCCGACTAGCGGAGGGCAACAATGAGCAGTTCTTC.

The V gene is TRBV27, the J gene TRBJ2-7; D unclear. Deletions cut 3 bases from V and 3 bases from J, with 9 bases between. The CDR3 covers 13 residues. CDR1 is MNHEY and CDR2 is SMNVEV in the germline V gene (reference sequence). The CDR3 DNA reads as TGTGCCAGCAGTTTGAGGAGCTACTACGAGCAGTACTTC. Translated: CASSLRSYYEQYF.

The rearrangement links TRBV4-1 to TRBJ2-1, with D tentatively TRBD1 or TRBD2 (5 bases each). Trimming removed 0 bases from V and 4 bases from J, with 13 bases in between. This CDR3 spans 16 amino acids. Germline V gene sequence: CDR1 MGHRA, CDR2 YSYEKL. CDR3 coding DNA: TGCGCCAGCAGCCAAGAGGCTCCCGGGGCTTACAATGAGCAGTTCTTC. Protein sequence: CASSQEAPGAYNEQFF.

The J gene is TRBJ2-3, the V gene TRBV10-2; 8 bases line up with TRBD2. Germline V gene sequence: CDR1 WSHSY, CDR2 SAAADI. The junction had 12 bases not matched to a gene; V was cut back by 6 bases and J by 4 bases. The CDR3 covers 16 residues. The DNA of the CDR3 is TGCGCCAGCAGCGTGAGTGGGGCGGGAGGCTCAGATACGCAGTATTTT. Protein product: CASSVSGAGGSDTQYF.

The chain has TRBV6-5 and TRBJ2-1; 8 bases are a match to TRBD1. This CDR3 spans 16 amino acids. The J segment lost 5 bases and the V segment lost 0 bases, leaving 6 bases of the junction unmatched. Germline V gene lookup returns CDR1 MNHEY and CDR2 SVGAGI. CDR3 residues: CASSYSGTGLDNEQFF. The CDR3 coding sequence is TGTGCCAGCAGTTACTCCGGGACAGGCTTGGACAATGAGCAGTTCTTC.

This chain uses TRBV19 with TRBJ1-5; 9 bases fit TRBD1. This CDR3 comprises 17 residues. The V gene's germline CDR1 is LNHDA and CDR2 SQIVND (reference sequence). Losses at the gene ends were 9 bases for V and 6 bases for J; bases not matched to a gene: 18. In nucleotides, the CDR3 is TGTGCCAGCTCCGGGACAGGGTGGGTTTGGCTTGTTCAGCCCCAGCATTTT. Translating gives CASSGTGWVWLVQPQHF.

V is TRBV29-1 and J is TRBJ2-7, with D hard to call. The CDR3 totals 15 residues. The V and J ends lost 4 bases and 1 base respectively, with 17 bases between them. The V gene's germline CDR1 is SQVTM and CDR2 ANQGSEA. The CDR3 region is CSVGVGELLSYEQYF. For the CDR3, the DNA is TGCAGCGTTGGGGTTGGAGAGTTACTTTCCTACGAGCAGTACTTC.

The chain combines TRBV27 with TRBJ2-7; D gene unclear. The germline CDR1 and CDR2 sequences are MNHEY and SMNVEV (reference sequence). This CDR3 region has 14 residues. V was clipped by 6 bases and J by 0 bases, with 12 bases between them. The CDR3 DNA is TGTGCCAGCAGCGATGACGGATACTCCTACGAGCAGTACTTC. Protein product: CASSDDGYSYEQYF.

The chain has TRBV29-1 and TRBJ2-1, with 10 bases that match TRBD2. The CDR3 is 12 residues long. CDR1 is SQVTM and CDR2 is ANQGSEA in the germline V gene. CDR3 bases: TGCAGGTGGCTAGCGGGAGACGGTGAGCAGTTCTTC. Its protein is CRWLAGDGEQFF.

Concerning this clone: The same CDR3 can be traced to other DNA sequences in this sample. This chain uses TRBV19 with TRBJ2-7, with 9 nucleotides matching TRBD1. The CDR3 is made up of 13 amino acids. The V segment lost 6 bases and the J segment 1 base; nucleotides outside the gene matches: 1. Per germline, CDR1 LNHDA and CDR2 SQIVND (reference sequence). The CDR3 protein is CASRDRGSYEQYF. For the CDR3, the DNA is TGTGCCAGTAGGGACAGGGGATCCTACGAGCAGTACTTC. The full variable domain, with the rest looked up from reference TRBV19 and TRBJ2-7, is DGGITQSPKYLFRKEGQNVTLSCEQNLNHDAMYWYRQDPGQGLRLIYYSQIVNDFQKGDIAEGYSVSREKKESFPLTVTSAQKNPTAFYLCASRDRGSYEQYFGPGTRLTVT.

The chain has TRBV29-1 and TRBJ1-1; D is undetermined. V gave up 4 bases and J gave up 2 bases, with 11 bases separating them. Germline-derived CDR1 and CDR2 are SQVTM and ANQGSEA. CDR3 length: 13 residues. CDR3 coding DNA: TGCAGCGTTGGTGGAGGACGAAACACTGAAGCTTTCTTT. It codes for CSVGGGRNTEAFF.

V usage is TRBV6-5 and J usage is TRBJ1-6; possible D gene TRBD1, 6 bases. Between the trimmed V and J ends, which lost 6 bases and 11 bases, there was a span of 20 bases. This CDR3 spans 15 amino acids. Looked up from germline, CDR1 is MNHEY and CDR2 is SVGAGI. The CDR3: CASSSRGKGETPLHF. CDR3 nucleotides: TGTGCCAGCAGCTCCCGGGGTAAGGGGGAAACACCCCTCCACTTT.

For the CDR3, the DNA is TGTGCCAGCAGTACCGGGACAGGGGTTCCGGATGAGCAGTTCTTC. Its translation is CASSTGTGVPDEQFF. The gene calls are TRBV6-1 and TRBJ2-1; the match to TRBD1 covers 10 bases. The CDR3 length is 15 residues. Germline lookup yields CDR1 MNHNS and CDR2 SASEGT. V lost 5 bases, J lost 8 bases, and 9 bases stayed unmatched.

This chain joins TRBV15 and TRBJ1-1; no firm D call. This CDR3 spans 15 amino acids. Per the germline V gene, CDR1 is LNHNV and CDR2 is YYDKDF (reference sequence). Trimming pared 5 bases from V and 2 bases from J, leaving 15 bases between. CDR3 sequence (DNA): TGTGCCACCAGCTCGAGAGAGGGCGGAAACACTGAAGCTTTCTTT. Protein sequence: CATSSREGGNTEAFF.

V is TRBV15 and J is TRBJ1-1; 7 positions agree with TRBD1. CDR1 is LNHNV and CDR2 is YYDKDF in the germline V gene (reference sequence). CDR3 length: 13 amino acids. J gave up 5 bases and V 9 bases, and 9 bases lay outside the gene matches. CDR3 region: CATSDRVGTEAFF. In nucleotides, the CDR3 is TGTGCCACTTCCGACAGGGTGGGGACTGAAGCTTTCTTT.

The J gene is TRBJ1-2, the V gene TRBV19, with D possibly being TRBD1 (5 bases). V was clipped by 0 bases and J by 2 bases, with 13 bases between them. The CDR3 contains 16 residues. The germline V gene encodes CDR1 LNHDA and CDR2 SQIVND (reference sequence). CDR3 nucleotides: TGTGCCAGTAGTATAGACCCGGACGGGGGGAACTATGGCTACACCTTC. Encoded protein: CASSIDPDGGNYGYTF.

The rearrangement links TRBV4-3 to TRBJ2-3; D uncertain. The germline V and J ends were trimmed by 2 bases and 5 bases, with 14 bases remaining between them. The CDR3 covers 15 residues. The germline CDR1 and CDR2 sequences are LGHNA and YSLEER. CDR3 coding DNA: TGCGCCAGCAGCCAATTACGGGTCGCCCAAGATACGCAGTATTTT. Its translation: CASSQLRVAQDTQYF.

The chain couples TRBV11-2 to TRBJ1-1; 8 nucleotides match TRBD1. Per germline, CDR1 SGHAT and CDR2 FQNNGV. The CDR3 contains 15 residues. J gave up 1 base and V 5 bases, and 6 bases lay outside the gene matches. The CDR3 DNA follows: TGTGCCAGCAGCGCCCGACAGGGGAAGAACACTGAAGCTTTCTTT. Protein product: CASSARQGKNTEAFF.

A remark on this clone: The sample holds other DNA sequences that translate to the same CDR3. The chain is built from TRBV7-9 and TRBJ1-5; D is unclear. Trimming left V 1 base short and J 2 bases short, with 6 bases between. CDR3 size: 14 residues. Germline V lookup: CDR1 SEHNR, CDR2 FQNEAQ (reference sequence). Written as DNA, the CDR3 is TGTGCCAGCAGCTTAGGTGGGGGCAATCAGCCCCAGCATTTT. Amino acid sequence: CASSLGGGNQPQHF.

The rearrangement uses TRBV6-5 and TRBJ2-7; D might be TRBD2 (5 bases). The V gene's germline CDR1 is MNHEY and CDR2 SVGAGI. Trimming stripped 4 bases from V and 3 bases from J, with 13 bases between. CDR3 length: 14 amino acids. The CDR3 protein is CASSSSSNRYEQYF. The CDR3 nucleotides are TGTGCCAGCAGTTCGTCTAGCAACCGCTACGAGCAGTACTTC.

This rearrangement joins TRBV19 to TRBJ1-3; 7 bases map to TRBD1. V was clipped by 6 bases and J by 0 bases; unmatched bases: 5. The CDR3 is made up of 15 amino acids. Germline-derived CDR1 and CDR2 are LNHDA and SQIVND (reference sequence). The CDR3 reads CASSGQAYSGNTIYF. CDR3 in DNA: TGTGCCAGTAGCGGACAGGCCTACTCTGGAAACACCATATATTTT.

This sequence joins TRBV10-3 and TRBJ2-1, with 7 bases aligning to TRBD1. V lost 7 bases, J lost 8 bases, and 2 bases stayed unmatched. The germline V gene encodes CDR1 ENHRY and CDR2 SYGVKD. This CDR3 region has 11 residues. The CDR3 sequence: CAIMGTDEQFF. Written as DNA, the CDR3 is TGTGCCATCATGGGGACAGATGAGCAGTTCTTC.